The next 32 T cell receptor beta chains were all read from a single sample in a study of T cells in Graves' hyperthyroidism and ophthalmopathy. From RNA transcripts, TCR beta CDR3 regions were amplified. First-round RT-PCR targeting the TCR CDR3 was performed with the HTBI primer set. TCRdb fed the multiplex PCR reads into MiXCR, producing one record per CDR3 protein. The sample lists a few hundred thousand distinct CDR3 sequences; approximately 17% were seen once. Sequencing was carried out using blood. The receptors were gathered from a man younger than 35 with Graves' ophthalmopathy.

The chain has TRBV19 and TRBJ1-5, with D tentatively TRBD1 (6 bases). Per the germline V gene, CDR1 is LNHDA and CDR2 is SQIVND (reference sequence). CDR3 length: 15 residues. Trimming stripped 10 bases from V and 3 bases from J, with 19 bases between. This CDR3 is CATSFQGGDNQPQHF. The DNA for the CDR3 is TGTGCCACCTCCTTCCAAGGGGGGGACAATCAGCCCCAGCATTTT.

This clonotype was seen many times. The V gene is TRBV5-1, the J gene TRBJ2-7; 12 bases align to TRBD1. Germline V gene lookup returns CDR1 SGHRS and CDR2 YFSETQ. The J segment lost 5 bases and the V segment lost 4 bases, leaving 4 bases of the junction unmatched. The length of the CDR3 is 14 residues. The CDR3 nucleotides read TGCGCCAGCAGCGCCGGGACAGGGGGCAACGAGCAGTACTTC. This encodes CASSAGTGGNEQYF.

This clonotype showed up just a few times. V usage is TRBV4-1 and J usage is TRBJ1-2, with D tentatively TRBD1 (6 bases). V was trimmed by 1 base and J by 10 bases, leaving 19 bases between them. Germline CDR1 reads MGHRA; CDR2 reads YSYEKL. This CDR3 comprises 15 residues. CDR3 coding DNA: TGCGCCAGCAGCCAAGTACGGGGGCGTCGGCGTCTCTACACCTTC. This codes for CASSQVRGRRRLYTF.

This clonotype was counted between two and nine times. V and J are TRBV11-2 and TRBJ1-2, with D unclear. V lost 5 bases and J lost 4, with 11 bases in between. The CDR3 covers 13 residues. The germline gives CDR1 SGHAT, CDR2 FQNNGV. CDR3 protein: CASSLTSRYGYTF. The DNA of the CDR3 is TGTGCCAGCAGCCTTACAAGCCGCTATGGCTACACCTTC.

The chain is built from TRBV19 and TRBJ2-1; 8 nucleotides line up with TRBD2. Unmatched junction bases numbered 6, after V lost 10 bases and J lost 1 base. The germline V gene encodes CDR1 LNHDA and CDR2 SQIVND (reference sequence). The CDR3 spans 14 residues. CDR3: CATTGTRSYNEQFF. The CDR3 DNA is TGTGCCACCACCGGGACTAGGTCCTACAATGAGCAGTTCTTC.

This clonotype was seen only a few times. The V call is TRBV7-9, the J call TRBJ1-2, with 9 positions matching TRBD1. Germline CDR1 reads SEHNR; CDR2 reads FQNEAQ (reference sequence). V lost 2 bases to trimming and J lost 2 bases; unmatched junction nucleotides: 18. The CDR3 runs to 20 residues. The CDR3 reads CASSLWLLTRSGTGNYGYTF. CDR3 in DNA: TGTGCCAGCAGCTTATGGCTACTAACCCGTTCCGGGACAGGGAACTATGGCTACACCTTC.

Ten or more counts support this clonotype. The V call is TRBV13, the J call TRBJ2-7; possibly TRBD1 or TRBD2 for D (5 bases each). V lost 2 bases, J lost 2 bases, and 10 bases lay in between. Germline lookup yields CDR1 PRHDT and CDR2 FYEKMQ (reference sequence). The CDR3 extends over 14 amino acids. The CDR3 loop is CASSLWGKPYEQYF. CDR3 in DNA: TGTGCCAGCAGCTTATGGGGGAAACCCTACGAGCAGTACTTC.

This clonotype has at least ten counts. Written as DNA, the CDR3 is TGCGCCAGCAGCTGGGACAGGATGACCGGGGAGCTGTTTTTT. Amino acids: CASSWDRMTGELFF. The genes are TRBV5-1 and TRBJ2-2, with 8 bases lining up with TRBD1. The V gene end was trimmed by 3 bases and the J gene end by 5 bases; junction bases not matched to a gene: 3. The CDR3 is made up of 14 amino acids. Germline-derived CDR1 and CDR2 are SGHRS and YFSETQ.

Ten or more counts support this clonotype. The rearrangement joins TRBV2 to TRBJ1-5; TRBD1 is a possible D gene (5 bases). The V and J ends lost 8 bases and 0 bases respectively, with 11 bases between them. The CDR3 has 14 residues. The germline gives CDR1 SNHLY, CDR2 FYNNEI. The chain's CDR3 is CASSTGTSNQPQHF. The CDR3 nucleotides read TGTGCCAGCTCAACAGGTACTAGCAATCAGCCCCAGCATTTT.

The rearrangement uses TRBV27 and TRBJ2-1, with D perhaps TRBD1 (6 bases). Germline V lookup: CDR1 MNHEY, CDR2 SMNVEV (reference sequence). CDR3 length: 14 residues. The V gene lost 3 bases and the J gene lost 8 bases, with 14 bases spanning the gap. CDR3 residues: CASSFTGLWDEQFF. CDR3 nucleotides: TGTGCCAGCAGTTTTACAGGGCTCTGGGATGAGCAGTTCTTC.

The rearrangement uses TRBV10-3 and TRBJ2-7; tentative D call: TRBD1 (5 bases). CDR3 length: 12 residues. Germline V CDR1 and CDR2: ENHRY, SYGVKD. The ends were cut back, 8 bases at V and 7 bases at J, with 15 bases in the middle. The CDR3 sequence: CAIAQGSLEQYF. CDR3 coding DNA: TGTGCCATCGCCCAGGGTTCGTTGGAGCAGTACTTC.

This clonotype was counted ten times or more. The V gene is TRBV20-1, the J gene TRBJ1-5; 7 nucleotides agree with TRBD1. The germline CDR1 and CDR2 sequences are DFQATT and SNEGSKA (reference sequence). There are 14 residues in the CDR3. After removal of 6 bases from V and 3 bases from J, the junction contained 8 bases not matched to a gene. The CDR3, as DNA: TGCAGTGCACTCCGGGACAGCCTCAATCAGCCCCAGCATTTT. Translation gives CSALRDSLNQPQHF.

The table lists this clonotype with a few counts. CDR3 DNA: TGTGCCAGTAGTGCCGCAGCGGGACACATCTCTGGCTACACCTTC. Amino acid sequence: CASSAAAGHISGYTF. This chain joins TRBV19 and TRBJ1-2; maybe TRBD1 (6 bases). With 5 bases removed from V and 7 bases from J, the gap between germline ends came to 20 bases. The CDR3 consists of 15 residues. Germline CDR1 is LNHDA and CDR2 is SQIVND (reference sequence).

This clonotype was recorded once. The chain is built from TRBV6-2 or TRBV6-3 and TRBJ1-6; the D gene is possibly TRBD1 (5 bases). The V gene lost 5 bases and the J gene lost 7 bases, with 9 bases spanning the gap. Germline values: CDR1 MNHEY, CDR2 SVGEGT. The CDR3 spans 13 residues. The CDR3 region is CASSAPGNSPLHF. The CDR3 DNA sequence: TGTGCCAGCAGTGCACCAGGGAATTCACCCCTCCACTTT.

This clonotype was observed a handful of times. The rearrangement uses TRBV5-5 and TRBJ2-3; 7 bases are shared with TRBD2. V was clipped by 0 bases and J by 1 base; unmatched bases: 5. CDR1 and CDR2 from the germline V gene are SGHKS and YYEKEE (reference sequence). This CDR3 is 16 amino acids long. CDR3 protein: CASSLVVAGGTDTQYF. The CDR3 region has the DNA TGTGCCAGCAGCTTGGTGGTTGCGGGGGGCACAGATACGCAGTATTTT. Variable domain in full (rest from reference TRBV5-5 and TRBJ2-3): DAGVTQSPTHLIKTRGQQVTLRCSPISGHKSVSWYQQVLGQGPQFIFQYYEKEERGRGNFPDRFSARQFPNYSSELNVNALLLGDSALYLCASSLVVAGGTDTQYFGPGTRLTVL.

This chain connects TRBV10-3 to TRBJ1-2; TRBD1 aligns across 7 bases. The J segment lost 6 bases and the V segment lost 6 bases, leaving 13 bases of the junction unmatched. Germline loops: CDR1 ENHRY, CDR2 SYGVKD. This CDR3 contains 15 residues. CDR3 nucleotides: TGTGCCATCAGCACACCCCCTGACAGGGTAGATGGCTACACCTTC. Translated, it gives CAISTPPDRVDGYTF.

This clonotype has a count of ten or more. V is TRBV12-3 or TRBV12-4 and J is TRBJ2-5, with 9 bases identical to TRBD1. V was clipped by 4 bases and J by 5 bases; unmatched bases: 5. The CDR3 loop spans 14 amino acids. The CDR3 region has the DNA TGTGCCAGCAGTTCCCGGACAGGGGCGGAGACCCAGTACTTC. It encodes CASSSRTGAETQYF.

This clonotype was recorded at least ten times. The rearrangement joins TRBV10-2 to TRBJ1-5, with D possibly matching TRBD1 (5 bases). CDR3 length equals 12 residues. The V and J ends lost 4 bases and 5 bases respectively, with 6 bases between them. Germline V gene sequence: CDR1 WSHSY, CDR2 SAAADI. The chain's CDR3 is CASSVGDQPQHF. In nucleotides, the CDR3 is TGCGCCAGCAGTGTAGGGGATCAGCCCCAGCATTTT.

This clonotype was observed a few times. The chain recombines TRBV6-5 with TRBJ1-2; 8 bases map to TRBD1. Trimming removed 0 bases from V and 6 bases from J; junction bases left unmatched: 6. Germline V gene sequence: CDR1 MNHEY, CDR2 SVGAGI. CDR3 size: 15 residues. In DNA, the CDR3 is TGTGCCAGCAGTTACTCGGGCGGGGGACAGGATGGCTACACCTTC. Translating gives CASSYSGGGQDGYTF.

On this clonotype: A junction boundary mismatches the germline segment, possibly from a read error. This chain connects TRBV7-9 to TRBJ2-5; D remains unclear. The length of the CDR3 is 12 residues. Germline values: CDR1 SEHNR, CDR2 FQNEAQ (reference sequence). CDR3: CASSRNQETQCF. The CDR3 DNA sequence: TGTGCCAGCAGCCGAAACCAAGAGACCCAGTGCTTC.

In DNA, the CDR3 is TGCAGTGCCCTGGACAGGGGGCGAAGCTACACCTTC. Translated: CSALDRGRSYTF. The J gene is TRBJ1-2, the V gene TRBV20-1; the match to TRBD1 covers 11 bases. There are 12 residues in the CDR3. The germline gives CDR1 DFQATT, CDR2 SNEGSKA (reference sequence). J lost 9 bases, V lost 6 bases, and 6 bases had no gene match.

The CDR3 region is CSARDERGPRSMYEQYF. DNA of the CDR3: TGCAGTGCTAGAGATGAGCGGGGGCCCCGTTCGATGTACGAGCAGTACTTC. The chain combines TRBV20-1 with TRBJ2-7, with 8 positions matching TRBD2. The CDR3 is made up of 17 amino acids. V gave up 0 bases and J gave up 4 bases; unmatched junction bases: 14. Germline CDR1 and CDR2: DFQATT and SNEGSKA (reference sequence).

The table lists this clonotype with a count of one. This rearrangement joins TRBV11-2 to TRBJ2-5, with 11 bases that match TRBD2. V dropped 0 bases and J dropped 5; count of bases not matched to a gene: 5. Germline assignment: CDR1 SGHAT and CDR2 FQNNGV. CDR3 size: 16 residues. The CDR3 region is CASSLELAGAEETQYF. In DNA, the CDR3 is TGTGCCAGCAGCTTAGAACTAGCGGGGGCGGAGGAGACCCAGTACTTC.

The chain joins TRBV4-3 to TRBJ2-3, with 12 bases matching TRBD2. Unmatched junction bases numbered 10, after V lost 4 bases and J lost 2 bases. Germline CDR1 LGHNA, CDR2 YSLEER. CDR3 size: 18 residues. In DNA, the CDR3 is TGCGCCAGCAGCCTAACTAGCGGGGGGCCCCTCCCCACAGATACGCAGTATTTT. Amino acids: CASSLTSGGPLPTDTQYF.

This clonotype has only a few counts. V is TRBV28 and J is TRBJ1-2; TRBD1 matches 9 bases. The CDR3 extends over 14 amino acids. From germline, CDR1 is MDHEN and CDR2 SYDVKM. J was trimmed by 2 bases and V by 11 bases; bases with no gene match: 9. CDR3 DNA sequence: TGTGCCTCCAACCCTGGGACAGGGAACTATGGCTACACCTTC. It is translated as CASNPGTGNYGYTF.

Concerning this clonotype: Being one base from a much bigger clone, this may be a read error. This CDR3 reads CAITKRAEDDGYTF. The CDR3 DNA reads as TGTGCCATTACTAAGAGGGCGGAGGATGATGGCTACACCTTC. The chain carries TRBV10-3 and TRBJ1-2; no definite D call. The germline V gene has CDR1 ENHRY and CDR2 SYGVKD. V dropped 9 bases and J dropped 6 bases, with 20 bases sitting between them. This CDR3 region has 14 residues.

The V gene is TRBV6-5, the J gene TRBJ2-3; 7 nucleotides match TRBD2. The CDR3 runs 16 residues. After removal of 4 bases from V and 0 bases from J, the junction contained 7 bases not matched to a gene. The germline gives CDR1 MNHEY, CDR2 SVGAGI. CDR3 residues: CASSSSGVPSTDTQYF. As DNA, the CDR3 is TGTGCCAGCAGTTCCAGCGGGGTTCCTAGCACAGATACGCAGTATTTT.

V gene TRBV20-1 combines with J gene TRBJ2-1; either TRBD1 or TRBD2 may supply D (5 bases each). Trimming left V 3 bases short and J 0 bases short, with 18 bases between. Germline CDR1 DFQATT, CDR2 SNEGSKA (reference sequence). The CDR3 has 17 amino acids. CDR3 residues: CSASPLPSGSSYNEQFF. For the CDR3, the DNA is TGCAGTGCTAGCCCTCTGCCCTCAGGGAGCTCCTACAATGAGCAGTTCTTC.

This clonotype appeared many times. The V and J genes are TRBV11-2 and TRBJ1-4, with a possible D match to TRBD1 (5 bases). This CDR3 has 14 amino acids. Germline V lookup: CDR1 SGHAT, CDR2 FQNNGV. The V gene lost 4 bases and the J gene lost 4 bases, with 10 bases spanning the gap. CDR3 bases: TGTGCCAGCAGCTGGGGGATTTTTAATGAAAAACTGTTTTTT. It is translated as CASSWGIFNEKLFF. Drawing the rest from reference TRBV11-2 and TRBJ1-4, the complete variable domain is EAGVAQSPRYKIIEKRQSVAFWCNPISGHATLYWYQQILGQGPKLLIQFQNNGVVDDSQLPKDRFSAERLKGVDSTLKIQPAKLEDSAVYLCASSWGIFNEKLFFGSGTQLSVL.

This clonotype was detected only a few times. This chain uses TRBV15 with TRBJ1-2; tentative D call: TRBD1 (5 bases). Looked up from germline, CDR1 is LNHNV and CDR2 is YYDKDF (reference sequence). Trimming shortened V by 0 bases and J by 5 bases, and 16 bases separated the two germline ends. CDR3 length equals 16 residues. CDR3 nucleotide sequence: TGTGCCACCAGCAGAGATCGGGGGATCGACCCTTATGGCTACACCTTC. This translates into CATSRDRGIDPYGYTF.

The sample holds many counts of this clonotype. The rearrangement links TRBV27 to TRBJ2-3, with D maybe TRBD2 (5 bases). The V gene lost 4 bases and the J gene lost 1 base, with 12 bases spanning the gap. Germline CDR1 and CDR2: MNHEY and SMNVEV (reference sequence). The CDR3 sequence is 15 residues long. CDR3 protein: CASSYFGDGTDTQYF. The CDR3 nucleotides read TGTGCCAGCAGTTACTTCGGGGATGGCACAGATACGCAGTATTTT.

This clonotype showed up many times. The rearrangement joins TRBV7-9 to TRBJ2-7; 10 bases map to TRBD1. The length of the CDR3 is 15 residues. Germline CDR1 and CDR2: SEHNR and FQNEAQ (reference sequence). V gave up 5 bases and J gave up 5 bases; unmatched junction bases: 9. The CDR3 loop is CASSASGQGVHEQYF. The CDR3 DNA reads TGTGCCAGCAGCGCCTCTGGACAGGGGGTTCACGAGCAGTACTTC.